The TCR beta chain under discussion was sequenced for a study of regulatory T cells in long-lasting Graves disease. Points from the study as a whole: With persistent disease, TRBV28, TRBJ1-2 and TRBJ2-5 were the favored segments.

Germline V lookup: CDR1 SSHAT, CDR2 FNYEAQ (reference sequence). CDR3 size: 14 residues. Time point meaning: newly diagnosed GD, antithyroid drugs for less than 3 months. After RNA was extracted from PBMCs, the TCR library was made from it. Combining iRepertoire HTBI primers with Arm-PCR of CDR3 regions, the authors built TCR beta libraries. TCRdb reanalysed the multiplex PCR reads using MiXCR and keeps one entry per CDR3 protein. Altogether roughly 430,000 distinct CDR3 sequences are present, about 15% being singletons, with the ten largest covering about 10%. This clonotype was counted at least ten times. The antigen is not known. The germline gene is not matched at one end of the junction; a read error may be the cause. Another study also made use of these data, one on T cells in Graves' hyperthyroidism and ophthalmopathy. That paper notes: The HTBI primer set served for first-round RT-PCR of the TCR CDR3. Stable hyperthyroidism was separated from ophthalmopathy by a model based on 13 V-J features. The model identified upcoming ophthalmopathy a median roughly 6.5 months ahead of onset.

This clonotype was obtained from a woman in her twenties or thirties with Graves disease. This specimen consisted of peripheral blood mononuclear cells (PBMCs), obtained at new diagnosis, from a patient treated with antithyroid drugs. V and J are TRBV7-7 and TRBJ2-1; D unclear. CDR3 DNA: TGTGCTAGCAGCGCCAGGTGGGCTGACGATGAGCAGTTCTTC. This sequence encodes CASSARWADDEQFF. Variable domain in full (rest from reference TRBV7-7 and TRBJ2-1): GAGVSQSPRYKVTKRGQDVTLRCDPISSHATLYWYQQALGQGPEFLTYFNYEAQPDKSGLPSDRFSAERPEGSISTLTIQRTEQRDSAMYRCASSARWADDEQFFGPGTRLTVL.